This T cell receptor beta chain was identified during a study of tumor and adjacent non-tumor tissue in lung cancer. Whole-study context: Each sample yielded 4 million to 4.5 million productive TCRbeta reads on average.

No cell sorting was done before RNA was extracted from the tissue. More than 3 cm separated this lung sample from the edge of the tumor. Newly diagnosed lung cancer patients had thoracic surgery in China, August–late 2014, without prior chemotherapy. The CDR3 is made up of 17 amino acids. V gave up 4 bases and J gave up 9 bases; unmatched junction bases: 17. The library came from three nested PCR rounds adapted from ARM-PCR protocols. TCRdb processed the multiplex PCR reads anew with MiXCR; each CDR3 protein has one entry. The sample has about 98,000 distinct CDR3 sequences; roughly 78% are singletons.

The sample was distant non-tumor lung tissue. The TCR originated in a man in his 60s with small cell lung cancer. V gene TRBV12-3 or TRBV12-4 combines with J gene TRBJ2-1; TRBD2 aligns across 8 bases. This CDR3 reads CASSSGGRLASGREQFF. The DNA of the CDR3 is TGTGCCAGCAGTTCGGGAGGGAGATTAGCGAGTGGTCGTGAGCAGTTCTTC.